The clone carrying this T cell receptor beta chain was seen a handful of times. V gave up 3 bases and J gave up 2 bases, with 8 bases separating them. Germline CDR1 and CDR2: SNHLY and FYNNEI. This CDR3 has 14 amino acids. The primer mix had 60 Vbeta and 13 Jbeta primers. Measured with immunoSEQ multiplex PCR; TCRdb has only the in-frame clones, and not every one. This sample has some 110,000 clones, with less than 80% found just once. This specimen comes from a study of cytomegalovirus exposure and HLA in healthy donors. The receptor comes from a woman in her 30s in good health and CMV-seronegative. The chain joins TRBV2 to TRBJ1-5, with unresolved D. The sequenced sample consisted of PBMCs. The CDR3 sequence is CASSDMGGNQPQHF. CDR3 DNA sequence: TGTGCCAGCAGTGATATGGGCGGCAATCAGCCCCAGCATTTT.